In its sample, the clone carrying this T cell receptor beta chain was seen a few times. This entry is derived from a study of T-cell memory formation after mild COVID-19. The germline V and J ends were trimmed by 7 bases and 5 bases, with 17 bases remaining between them. The CDR3 totals 14 residues. Germline assignment: CDR1 MNHEY and CDR2 SVGEGT. TCRdb redid the calling of the 5' RACE reads with MiXCR, one entry per CDR3 protein. The sample has 210,000 or so distinct CDR3 sequences; roughly 10% are singletons. This sequence was found in a man younger than 35 who had mild COVID-19 (a few samples of this study predate the infection). Cell type and time point are not known. The chain is built from TRBV6-2 or TRBV6-3 and TRBJ1-1; TRBD1 might be the D (6 bases). Sequencing input: PBMCs or a T cell subset sorted from them (not recorded which). CDR3 residues: CASTYSWRGTEAFF. As DNA, the CDR3 is TGTGCCAGCACCTATTCCTGGAGGGGGACTGAAGCTTTCTTT.